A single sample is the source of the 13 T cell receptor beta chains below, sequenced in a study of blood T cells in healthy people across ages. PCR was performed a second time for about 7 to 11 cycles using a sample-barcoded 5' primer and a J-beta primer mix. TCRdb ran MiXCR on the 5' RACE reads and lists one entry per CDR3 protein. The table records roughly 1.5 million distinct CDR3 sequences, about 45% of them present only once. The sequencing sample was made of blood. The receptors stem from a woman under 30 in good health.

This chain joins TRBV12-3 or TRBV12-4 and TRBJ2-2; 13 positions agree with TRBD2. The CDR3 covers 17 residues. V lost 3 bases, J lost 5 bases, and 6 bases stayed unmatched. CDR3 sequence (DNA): TGTGCCAGCAGTTTTTTACTAGCGGGGGGGAGTACCGGGGAGCTGTTTTTT. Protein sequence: CASSFLLAGGSTGELFF.

The CDR3 spells CASSLGRWIAENNEQYF. CDR3 coding DNA: TGTGCCAGCAGCTTAGGCCGTTGGATAGCGGAGAACAATGAGCAGTACTTC. V is TRBV7-2 and J is TRBJ2-7; D perhaps matches TRBD2 (6 bases). Between the trimmed V and J ends, which lost 1 base and 7 bases, there was a span of 23 bases. Per germline, CDR1 SGHTA and CDR2 FQGNSA. This CDR3 is built from 17 residues.

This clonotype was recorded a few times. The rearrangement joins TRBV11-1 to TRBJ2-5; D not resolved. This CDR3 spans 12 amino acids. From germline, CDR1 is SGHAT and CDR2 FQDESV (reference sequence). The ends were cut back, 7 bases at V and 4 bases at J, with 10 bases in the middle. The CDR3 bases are TGTGCCAGCACCCGATTGGGAGAGACCCAGTACTTC. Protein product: CASTRLGETQYF.

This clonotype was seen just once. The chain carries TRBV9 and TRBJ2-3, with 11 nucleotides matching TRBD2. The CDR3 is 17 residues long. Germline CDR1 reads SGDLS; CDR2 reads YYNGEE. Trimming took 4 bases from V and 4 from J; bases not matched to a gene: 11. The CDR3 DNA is TGTGCCAGCAGCTATAGCGGGGGGGCCTCTATCGCAGATACGCAGTATTTT. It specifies CASSYSGGASIADTQYF.

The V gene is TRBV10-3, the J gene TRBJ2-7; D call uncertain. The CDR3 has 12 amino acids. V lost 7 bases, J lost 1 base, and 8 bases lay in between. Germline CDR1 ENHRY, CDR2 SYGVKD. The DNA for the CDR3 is TGTGCCATCAACACGGATTCCTACGAGCAGTACTTC. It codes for CAINTDSYEQYF.

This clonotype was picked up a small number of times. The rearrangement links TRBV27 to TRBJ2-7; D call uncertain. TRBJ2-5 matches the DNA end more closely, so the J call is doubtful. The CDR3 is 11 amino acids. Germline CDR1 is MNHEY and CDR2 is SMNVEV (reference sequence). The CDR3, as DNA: TGTGCCAGCAGTACAAGTAAGACCCAGTACTTC. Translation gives CASSTSKTQYF.

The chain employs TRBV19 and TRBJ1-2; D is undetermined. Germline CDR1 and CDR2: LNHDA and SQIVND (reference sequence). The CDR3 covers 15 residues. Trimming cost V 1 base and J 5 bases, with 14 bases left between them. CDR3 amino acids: CASSIAAAADYGYTF. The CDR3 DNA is TGTGCCAGTAGTATAGCAGCGGCGGCGGATTATGGCTACACCTTC.

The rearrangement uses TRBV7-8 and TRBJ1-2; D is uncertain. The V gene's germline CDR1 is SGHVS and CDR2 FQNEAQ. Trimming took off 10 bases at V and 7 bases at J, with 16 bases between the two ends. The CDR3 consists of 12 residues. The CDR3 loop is CAINNRWGGYTF. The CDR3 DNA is TGTGCCATCAACAACCGATGGGGTGGCTACACCTTC.

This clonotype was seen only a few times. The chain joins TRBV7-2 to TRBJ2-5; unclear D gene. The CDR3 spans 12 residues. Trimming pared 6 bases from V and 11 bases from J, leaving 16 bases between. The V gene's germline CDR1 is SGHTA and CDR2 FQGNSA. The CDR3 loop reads CASRNPRNEQYF. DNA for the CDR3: TGTGCCAGCAGGAATCCTAGGAATGAGCAGTACTTC.

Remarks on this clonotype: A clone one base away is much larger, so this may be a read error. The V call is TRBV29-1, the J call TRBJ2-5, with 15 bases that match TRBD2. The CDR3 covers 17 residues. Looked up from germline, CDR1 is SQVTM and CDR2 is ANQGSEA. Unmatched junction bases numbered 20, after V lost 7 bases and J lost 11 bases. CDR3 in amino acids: CSASGLAGGSNSYGQYF. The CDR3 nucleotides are TGCAGCGCTTCGGGACTAGCGGGAGGCTCCAATTCCTACGGGCAGTACTTC.

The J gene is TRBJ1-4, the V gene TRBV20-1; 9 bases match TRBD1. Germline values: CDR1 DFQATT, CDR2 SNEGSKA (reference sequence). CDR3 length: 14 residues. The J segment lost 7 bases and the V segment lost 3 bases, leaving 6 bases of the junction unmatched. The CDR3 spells CSASNRGRSEKLFF. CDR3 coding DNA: TGCAGTGCTAGTAACAGGGGGCGCAGTGAAAAACTGTTTTTT.

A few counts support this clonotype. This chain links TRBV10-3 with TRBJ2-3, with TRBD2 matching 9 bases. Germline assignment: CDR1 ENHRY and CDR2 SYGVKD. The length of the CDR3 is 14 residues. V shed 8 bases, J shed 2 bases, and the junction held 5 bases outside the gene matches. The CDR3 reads CAIAAGGHTDTQYF. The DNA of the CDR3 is TGTGCCATCGCGGCGGGGGGGCACACAGATACGCAGTATTTT.

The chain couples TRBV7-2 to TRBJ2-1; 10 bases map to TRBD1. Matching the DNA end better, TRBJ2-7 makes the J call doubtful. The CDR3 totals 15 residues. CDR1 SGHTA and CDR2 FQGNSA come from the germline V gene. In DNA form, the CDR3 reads TGTACCAGCAGCATTGGACAGGGGGATTACAATGAGCAGTACTTC. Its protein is CTSSIGQGDYNEQYF.